This T cell receptor (beta chain) was retrieved from a study of T cells expressing NK-cell markers. Study background: The sequencing cohort of eight donors included seven HCMV-seropositive individuals and one seronegative individual. General study results and limits: Where a few donors were concerned, these clonotypes also led the CD3+CD56-NKG2C+ fraction.

TCRdb reanalyzed the 5' RACE reads and collapses them to one entry per CDR3 protein, without DNA. There are fewer than 550,000 distinct CDR3 sequences in the sample, with 1.4% held by the top ten. About this clonotype: Its antigen is not identified.

This CDR3 has 15 residues. Germline V gene sequence: CDR1 LGHDT, CDR2 YNNKEL (reference sequence). Sequences were obtained from blood T cells: a sorted CD56 or NKG2C T cell subset, CD4+ or CD8+ T cells, or bulk PBMC T cells (not recorded which). The source is a woman aged 50 to 60 in good health. The chain links TRBV3-1 to TRBJ2-1; without DNA, the TCRdb call of TRBD2 cannot be checked. CDR3 residues: CASSQDPLAYNEQFF.